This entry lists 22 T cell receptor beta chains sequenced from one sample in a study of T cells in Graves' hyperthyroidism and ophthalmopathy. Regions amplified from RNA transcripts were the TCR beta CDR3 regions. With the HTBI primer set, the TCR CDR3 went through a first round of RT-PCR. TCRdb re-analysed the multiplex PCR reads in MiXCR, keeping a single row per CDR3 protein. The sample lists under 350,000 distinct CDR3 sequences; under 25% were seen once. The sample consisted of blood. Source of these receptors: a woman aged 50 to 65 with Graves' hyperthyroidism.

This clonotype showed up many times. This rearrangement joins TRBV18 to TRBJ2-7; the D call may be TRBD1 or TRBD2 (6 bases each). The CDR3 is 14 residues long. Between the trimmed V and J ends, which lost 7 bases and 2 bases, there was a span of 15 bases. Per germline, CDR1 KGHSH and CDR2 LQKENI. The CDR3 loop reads CASWRDTPTYEQYF. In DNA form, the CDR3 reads TGTGCCAGCTGGAGGGACACACCGACCTACGAGCAGTACTTC.

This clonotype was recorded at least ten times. The CDR3 loop is CAISESWVGDYNEQFF. CDR3 sequence (DNA): TGTGCCATCAGTGAGTCCTGGGTCGGGGACTACAATGAGCAGTTCTTC. The V call is TRBV10-3, the J call TRBJ2-1; D perhaps matches TRBD2 (5 bases). The V gene lost 0 bases and the J gene lost 3 bases, with 12 bases spanning the gap. The CDR3 length is 16 residues. Germline V gene sequence: CDR1 ENHRY, CDR2 SYGVKD.

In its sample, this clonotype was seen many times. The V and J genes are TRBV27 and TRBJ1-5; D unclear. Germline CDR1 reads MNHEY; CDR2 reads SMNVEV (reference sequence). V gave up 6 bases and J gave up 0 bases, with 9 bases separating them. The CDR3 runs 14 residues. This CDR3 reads CASRSRFSNQPQHF. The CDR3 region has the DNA TGTGCCAGCAGGTCTCGCTTTAGCAATCAGCCCCAGCATTTT.

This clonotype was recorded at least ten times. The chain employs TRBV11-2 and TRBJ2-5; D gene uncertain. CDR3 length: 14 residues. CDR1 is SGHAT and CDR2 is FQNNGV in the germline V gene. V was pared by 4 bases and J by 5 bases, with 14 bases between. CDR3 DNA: TGTGCCAGCAGCTCGACCAAAGGTCGGGAGACCCAGTACTTC. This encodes CASSSTKGRETQYF.

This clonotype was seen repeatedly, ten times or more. CDR3 sequence (DNA): TGTGCCAGCACCCCGGTGGCACAAGAGACCCAGTACTTC. It encodes CASTPVAQETQYF. The chain couples TRBV12-3 or TRBV12-4 to TRBJ2-5; D gene uncertain. The CDR3 runs 13 residues. Deletions cut 7 bases from V and 2 bases from J, with 11 bases between.

Written as DNA, the CDR3 is TGTGCCAGCAGCCCGGTAGGGAGCTATGGCTACACCTTC. Translated, it gives CASSPVGSYGYTF. V and J are TRBV6-1 and TRBJ1-2; D is ambiguous. Germline V gene data show CDR1 as MNHNS and CDR2 as SASEGT. This CDR3 is 13 amino acids long. Between the trimmed V and J ends, which lost 6 bases and 4 bases, there was a span of 12 bases.

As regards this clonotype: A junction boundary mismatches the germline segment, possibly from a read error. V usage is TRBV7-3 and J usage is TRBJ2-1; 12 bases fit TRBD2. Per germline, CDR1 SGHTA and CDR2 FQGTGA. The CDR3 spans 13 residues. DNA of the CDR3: TGTGCCGGCAGCATAGGGACTAGCGGGGAGCAGTTCTTC. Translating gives CAGSIGTSGEQFF.

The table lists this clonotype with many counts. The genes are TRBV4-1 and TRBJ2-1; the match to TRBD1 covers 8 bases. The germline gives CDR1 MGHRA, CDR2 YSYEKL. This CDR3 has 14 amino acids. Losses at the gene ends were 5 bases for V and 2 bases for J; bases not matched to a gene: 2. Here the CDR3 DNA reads TGCGCCAGCAGCGGACAGGGAGCCTACAATGAGCAGTTCTTC. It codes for CASSGQGAYNEQFF.

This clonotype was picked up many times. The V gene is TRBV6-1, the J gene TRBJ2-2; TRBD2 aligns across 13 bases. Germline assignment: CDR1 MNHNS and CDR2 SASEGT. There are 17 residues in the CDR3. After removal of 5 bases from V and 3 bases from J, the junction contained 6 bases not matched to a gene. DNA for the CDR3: TGTGCCAGCAGTCGGACTAGCGGGAGATTGTACACCGGGGAGCTGTTTTTT. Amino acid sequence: CASSRTSGRLYTGELFF.

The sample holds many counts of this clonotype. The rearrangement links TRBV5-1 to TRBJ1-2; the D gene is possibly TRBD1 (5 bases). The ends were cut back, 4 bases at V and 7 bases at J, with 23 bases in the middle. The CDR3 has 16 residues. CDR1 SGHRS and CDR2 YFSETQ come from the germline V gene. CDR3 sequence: CASSPTETAISSGYTF. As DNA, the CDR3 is TGCGCCAGCAGCCCGACGGAGACAGCAATAAGTAGTGGCTACACCTTC.

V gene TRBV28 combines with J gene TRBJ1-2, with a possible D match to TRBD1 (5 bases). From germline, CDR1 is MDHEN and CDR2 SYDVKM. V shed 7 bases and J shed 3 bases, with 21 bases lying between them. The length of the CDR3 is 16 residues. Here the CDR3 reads CASNPILGDKDYGYTF. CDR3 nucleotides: TGTGCCAGCAATCCTATTTTGGGGGATAAGGACTATGGCTACACCTTC.

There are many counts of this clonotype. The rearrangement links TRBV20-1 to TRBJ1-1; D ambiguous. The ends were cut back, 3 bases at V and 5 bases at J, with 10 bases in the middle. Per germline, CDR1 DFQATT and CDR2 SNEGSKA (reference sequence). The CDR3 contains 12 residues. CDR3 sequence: CSARGDWTEAFF. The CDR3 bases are TGCAGTGCTAGGGGCGATTGGACTGAAGCTTTCTTT.

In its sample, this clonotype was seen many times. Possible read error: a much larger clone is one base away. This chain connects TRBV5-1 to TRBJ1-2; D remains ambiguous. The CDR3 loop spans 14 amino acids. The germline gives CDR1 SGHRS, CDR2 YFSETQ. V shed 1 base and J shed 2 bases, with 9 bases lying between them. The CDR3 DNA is TGCGCCAGCAGCTTGTACGACAAGAACTATGGCTACACCTTC. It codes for CASSLYDKNYGYTF.

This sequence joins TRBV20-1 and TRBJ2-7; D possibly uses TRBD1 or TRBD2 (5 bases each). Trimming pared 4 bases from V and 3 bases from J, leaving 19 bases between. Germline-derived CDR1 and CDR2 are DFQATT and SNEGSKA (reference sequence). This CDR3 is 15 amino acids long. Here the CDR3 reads CSAKGSYLNLYEQYF. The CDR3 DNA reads TGCAGTGCTAAGGGGAGCTACCTCAACCTCTACGAGCAGTACTTC.

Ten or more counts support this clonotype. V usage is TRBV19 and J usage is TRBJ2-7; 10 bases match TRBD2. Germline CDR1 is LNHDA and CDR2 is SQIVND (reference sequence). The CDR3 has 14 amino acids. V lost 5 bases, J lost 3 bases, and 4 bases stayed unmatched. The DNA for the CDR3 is TGTGCCAGTAGTTTGACTAGCGGGCACTACGAGCAGTACTTC. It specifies CASSLTSGHYEQYF. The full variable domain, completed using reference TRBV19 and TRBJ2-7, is DGGITQSPKYLFRKEGQNVTLSCEQNLNHDAMYWYRQDPGQGLRLIYYSQIVNDFQKGDIAEGYSVSREKKESFPLTVTSAQKNPTAFYLCASSLTSGHYEQYFGPGTRLTVT.

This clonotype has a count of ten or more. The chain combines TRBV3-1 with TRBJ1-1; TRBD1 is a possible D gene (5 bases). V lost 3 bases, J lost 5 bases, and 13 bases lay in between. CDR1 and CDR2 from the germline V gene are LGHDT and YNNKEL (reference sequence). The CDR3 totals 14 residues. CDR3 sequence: CASSQSGLGTEAFF. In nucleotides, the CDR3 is TGTGCCAGCAGCCAGTCAGGGTTGGGGACTGAAGCTTTCTTT.

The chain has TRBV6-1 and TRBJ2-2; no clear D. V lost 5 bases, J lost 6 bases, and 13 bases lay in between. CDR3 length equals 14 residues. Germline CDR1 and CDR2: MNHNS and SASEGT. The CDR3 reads CASSRRVDAGELFF. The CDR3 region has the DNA TGTGCCAGCAGTCGTAGGGTGGACGCCGGGGAGCTGTTTTTT.

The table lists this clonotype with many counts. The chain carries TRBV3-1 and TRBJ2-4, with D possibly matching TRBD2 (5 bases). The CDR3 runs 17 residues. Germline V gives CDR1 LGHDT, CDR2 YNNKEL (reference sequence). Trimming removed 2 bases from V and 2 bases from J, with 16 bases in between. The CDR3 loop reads CASSQRETSLSKNIQYF. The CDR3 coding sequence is TGTGCCAGCAGCCAACGGGAAACCAGCCTCTCCAAAAACATTCAGTACTTC. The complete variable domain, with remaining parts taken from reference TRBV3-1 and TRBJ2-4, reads DTAVSQTPKYLVTQMGNDKSIKCEQNLGHDTMYWYKQDSKKFLKIMFSYNNKELIINETVPNRFSPKSPDKAHLNLHINSLELGDSAVYFCASSQRETSLSKNIQYFGAGTRLSVL.

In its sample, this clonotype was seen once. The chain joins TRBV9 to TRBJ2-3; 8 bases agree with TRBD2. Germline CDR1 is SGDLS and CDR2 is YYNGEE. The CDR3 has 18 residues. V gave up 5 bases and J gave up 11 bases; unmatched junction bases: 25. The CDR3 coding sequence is TGTGCCAGCAGTCCTATGTTTTCACGAGCGGGAGAAACGAATAAGCAGTATTTT. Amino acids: CASSPMFSRAGETNKQYF.

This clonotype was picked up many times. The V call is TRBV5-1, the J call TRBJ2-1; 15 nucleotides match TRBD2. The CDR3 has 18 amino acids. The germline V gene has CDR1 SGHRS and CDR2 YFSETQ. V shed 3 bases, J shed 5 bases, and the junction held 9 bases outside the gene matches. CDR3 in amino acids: CASSWRPGLAGGHNEQFF. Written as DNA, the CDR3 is TGCGCCAGCAGCTGGCGACCGGGACTAGCGGGGGGTCACAATGAGCAGTTCTTC. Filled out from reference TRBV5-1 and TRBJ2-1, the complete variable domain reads KAGVTQTPRYLIKTRGQQVTLSCSPISGHRSVSWYQQTPGQGLQFLFEYFSETQRNKGNFPGRFSGRQFSNSRSEMNVSTLELGDSALYLCASSWRPGLAGGHNEQFFGPGTRLTVL.

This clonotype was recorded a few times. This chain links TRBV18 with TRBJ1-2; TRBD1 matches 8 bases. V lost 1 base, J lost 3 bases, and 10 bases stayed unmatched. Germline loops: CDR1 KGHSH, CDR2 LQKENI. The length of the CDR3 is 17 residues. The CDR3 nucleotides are TGTGCCAGCTCACCACTCTTTGGAGGACAGGGACACTATGGCTACACCTTC. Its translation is CASSPLFGGQGHYGYTF.

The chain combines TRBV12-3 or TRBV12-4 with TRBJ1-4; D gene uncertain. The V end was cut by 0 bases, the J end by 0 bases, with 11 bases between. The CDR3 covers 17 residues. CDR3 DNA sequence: TGTGCCAGCAGTTTAGCTGTAAGCTTACCAACTAATGAAAAACTGTTTTTT. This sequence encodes CASSLAVSLPTNEKLFF.